One T cell receptor beta chain is described in this entry. The antigen this receptor binds is unknown. No base qualities exist here, and no much larger clone lies one base off it. The High Capacity cDNA Reverse Transcription Kit was used to reverse transcribe all of the isolated RNA, meaning that expressed TCRB transcripts were what got sequenced. Naive, central memory and regulatory T cell samples underwent deep immunoSEQ sequencing, averaging around 4 million total reads per sample. After sorted cells were lysed in RLT buffer, RNA was extracted with DNase-treated RNeasy Micro or Mini kits, with the choice depending on cell number. To prevent cross-contamination, each cell subset was processed individually, whereas patient and healthy donor samples were processed jointly. The immunoSEQ multiplex PCR was used to amplify TCRB sequences from cDNA, generating 87-bp fragments that spanned the CDR3 region. Sequencing of the amplicons was done on the Illumina HiSeq platform. The paper's processing steps were these. PCR bias was computationally corrected using synthetic template baselines, reads within Hamming distance 2 were collapsed, and singletons that could not be merged were discarded. Reads were aligned against IMGT to assign V, D and J genes, CDR3 length and insertions or deletions at six rearrangement sites. Within each subset, clonotype counts were normalized to sorted cell number, after which true diversity and Gini coefficients were computed with the tcR R package. The overlap coefficient, calculated on TCRB nucleotide sequences, was used to measure repertoire sharing. As a proxy for the pre-selection repertoire, out-of-frame TCRB sequences from naive cells were analyzed. Held by TCRdb, this immuneACCESS table contains in-frame sequences only and omits some clones. Under half of the omission traces to an unresolved V gene where checked; the cause of the rest is unknown. V and J calls plus clone size are reproduced from that table; the DNA served to infer D and trimming. A total of 400,000 or so clones appear in this sample, around 12% of them only once. 0.0095% to 0.012% of the sample comes from the top ten.

This record belongs to a study of beta chain features in type 1 diabetes listed by TCRdb under 2018. Study-wide context: Patients and healthy donors did not differ in mean age, gender distribution, total cell number or subset yield. A total of approximately 110,000,000 sorted cells were examined across all samples, and a strong correlation was observed between cell number per subset and RNA yield. The study compared TCRB repertoires of sorted circulating CD4+ T cell subsets between recently diagnosed type 1 diabetes patients and matched healthy donors. Regulatory and stem cell-like memory subsets were obtained from only 8 patients and about eight healthy donors, while naive and central memory subsets were obtained from all 30 or so donors.

Each donor gave one peripheral blood draw, averaging roughly 120 mL, which was collected into heparinised tubes. A BD FACSAria II was used to sort naive, central memory, regulatory and stem cell-like memory CD4+ T cells with a panel that included CD45RO, CCR7, CD25, CD127, CD95 and CD27. Purity was above 98% for every sorted population. PBMCs were isolated immediately by Lymphoprep density gradient centrifugation and stained directly without culture. To minimize batch effects, samples were stained and sorted in pairs, one healthy donor with one patient per experiment. Overall results and qualifications from the work: At VDJ recombination sites, type 1 diabetes patients had fewer insertions and more deleted nucleotides, which implies abnormalities in thymic rearrangement. HLA sub-analyses involved small numbers of individuals, so any influence of HLA type on TCRB rearrangement remained unresolved. Naive, central memory and regulatory TCRB repertoires appeared to be more alike among patients than among healthy donors. Because cDNA rather than genomic DNA was sequenced, highly expressing activated cells could have been over-represented, although no difference in activation and CD3 levels was found between groups. PCR might favor shorter templates, but patient and control samples were amplified and corrected together, so any skew would affect both groups equally. A moderate but significant shortening of TCRB CDR3 length was observed in type 1 diabetes patients in all four CD4+ subsets.

Source material: naive CD4+ T cells from blood. The label giving this sample's cell subset or site can be read as: true naive CD4+ T cells. This receptor was taken from a woman aged 18-29 years with type 1 diabetes.

CDR3 sequence: CATRPGGGSVYEQYF. The nucleotide sequence reads as follows: TGTGCCACCAGGCCCGGGGGCGGGAGTGTCTACGAGCAGTACTTC. The chain is encoded by TRBV15 joined to TRBJ2-7; the D gene is possibly TRBD2, with 7 bases matching. CDR3 length: 15 amino acids, cysteine to phenylalanine. Solely the CDR3 DNA is kept, with 45 bases framed from the first base. Relative to germline, V is 6 bases shorter and J is 3 bases shorter, with 18 bases between their ends. The germline V gene (reference sequence) provides CDR1 LNHNV and CDR2 YYDKDF.